A selection of T cell receptor beta chains follows, all from one sample in a study of control samples from healthy donors and cancer patients. Produced via immunoSEQ multiplex PCR; TCRdb's table is partial and in-frame only. The sample includes approximately 100,000 clones, under 90% of them seen just once. Sequenced input: blood. These receptors all stem from a woman aged 40 to 50 in good health. CDR3s include the opening cysteine and the closing phenylalanine or tryptophan. The D gene is left open where the match is weak. Rows give clone size only sometimes, using once, few, many, or a class for an expanded clone.

j_gene,v_gene,d_gene,abundance,CDR3aa,CDR3nt
TRBJ1-1,TRBV6-5,-,-,CASSPNGGYTEAFF,TGTGCCAGCAGTCCAAACGGGGGTTACACTGAAGCTTTCTTT
TRBJ2-1,TRBV7-8,TRBD2,-,CASSPGLDNEQFF,TGTGCCAGCAGCCCGGGACTAGACAATGAGCAGTTCTTC
TRBJ1-1,TRBV19,-,-,CASSGRQATGDTEAFF,TGTGCCAGTAGTGGACGACAGGCTACCGGGGACACTGAAGCTTTCTTT
TRBJ2-7,TRBV7-2,TRBD1,-,CASSLARQGEKQYF,TGTGCCAGCAGCTTAGCGCGGCAGGGGGAAAAGCAGTACTTC
TRBJ2-1,TRBV4-3,-,-,CASSPQGGYNEQFF,TGCGCCAGCAGCCCGCAGGGGGGTTACAATGAGCAGTTCTTC
TRBJ2-3,TRBV24-1,-,-,CATSDSAARGTQYF,TGTGCCACCAGTGATTCTGCGGCCCGGGGGACGCAGTATTTT
TRBJ1-5,TRBV19,-,-,CASSIFWNQPQHF,TGTGCCAGTAGTATATTTTGGAATCAGCCCCAGCATTTT
TRBJ2-2,TRBV5-4,-,-,CASSGVAPNTGELFF,TGTGCCAGCAGCGGGGTGGCTCCGAACACCGGGGAGCTGTTTTTT
TRBJ2-5,TRBV2,-,-,CASRERQRETQYF,TGTGCCAGCAGGGAGAGACAGCGGGAGACCCAGTACTTC
TRBJ1-5,TRBV7-8,-,-,CASSLMGNSNQPQHF,TGTGCCAGCAGCTTGATGGGGAACAGCAATCAGCCCCAGCATTTT
TRBJ1-6,TRBV5-1,TRBD1,-,CASRQGPTYNSPLHF,TGCGCCAGCCGACAGGGGCCCACTTACAATTCACCCCTCCACTTT
TRBJ1-2,TRBV28,TRBD1,few,CASSRRPGQADYGYTF,TGTGCCAGCAGTAGAAGACCCGGACAGGCCGACTATGGCTACACCTTC
TRBJ1-4,TRBV19,TRBD1,-,CASSQTGQGGTNEKLFF,TGTGCCAGTAGTCAAACCGGACAGGGAGGAACTAATGAAAAACTGTTTTTT
TRBJ1-1,TRBV5-1,TRBD1,-,CASSFGQGGLNTEAFF,TGCGCCAGCAGCTTTGGACAGGGGGGTTTAAACACTGAAGCTTTCTTT
TRBJ2-2,TRBV7-2,-,-,CASSLAQGQGGELFF,TGTGCCAGCAGCTTAGCGCAGGGACAAGGCGGGGAGCTGTTTTTT
TRBJ2-5,TRBV5-5,-,-,CASSVQLGSVETQYF,TGTGCCAGCAGCGTCCAATTGGGTTCAGTGGAGACCCAGTACTTC